This T cell receptor beta chain was sequenced for a study of T cell changes during pregnancy in multiple sclerosis. Germline CDR1 is MNHEY and CDR2 is SMNVEV (reference sequence). The CDR3 contains 15 residues. J lost 3 bases, V lost 5 bases, and 6 bases had no gene match. Using immunoSEQ multiplex PCR, the repertoire was profiled, and TCRdb retains in-frame clones only, with some absent. The repertoire includes approximately 53,000 clones, approximately 92% of them detected once, and about 0.37% sits in the top ten. The specimen was CD4+ T cells from peripheral blood mononuclear cells, collected before pregnancy. The sequence came from a female donor with multiple sclerosis, enrolled in a pregnancy study. The chain combines TRBV27 with TRBJ2-1, with 8 bases fitting TRBD1. CDR3 sequence reads: CASSPGTGGYNEQFF. CDR3 in DNA: TGTGCCAGCAGTCCTGGCACAGGGGGCTACAATGAGCAGTTCTTC.